This entry is about one T cell receptor beta chain. V lost 5 bases, J lost 2 bases, and 2 bases stayed unmatched. The germline gives CDR1 SGHNT, CDR2 YYREEE (reference sequence). The CDR3 loop spans 13 amino acids. The record originates from a study of blood T cell repertoires in COVID-19. Study details: Researchers got acute and convalescent COVID-19 samples from the United States, Italy and Spain. The analysed material was cDNA or gDNA that came from T cells, B-cell-depleted T cells, or PBMCs.

Per the original methods: Researchers report that nucleated cell counts were estimated from reference gene primer amplification. TCRdb's copy holds only in-frame clones and misses some; the assay was immunoSEQ multiplex PCR. The V and J calls and clone size are taken from that table; D and trimming were inferred from the DNA. The table includes some 50,000 clones, 90% detected once. This TCR derives from a man aged 40-55 years with acute or convalescent COVID-19. Sequencing used peripheral blood. The chain joins TRBV5-4 to TRBJ2-5; TRBD1 aligns across 8 bases. CDR3 sequence (DNA): TGTGCCAGCAGGCAGGGGGCGCAAGAGACCCAGTACTTC. It specifies CASRQGAQETQYF.